One and the same sample provided the 9 T cell receptor beta chains below, sequenced in a study of blood T cell repertoires in COVID-19. The data were produced by immunoSEQ multiplex PCR, yet TCRdb's version contains in-frame clones alone and is incomplete. This table has 270,000 or so clones, approximately 81% appearing once. The sequencing input was peripheral blood. These receptors all come from a woman in her late teens or twenties with acute or convalescent COVID-19.

V usage is TRBV29-1 and J usage is TRBJ2-3; a weak D match, TRBD2 (6 bases). CDR3 size: 12 residues. Germline V lookup: CDR1 SQVTM, CDR2 ANQGSEA. Deletions cut 7 bases from V and 4 bases from J, with 12 bases between. In DNA, the CDR3 is TGCAGCGCCTCGGGCGGGGCAGATACGCAGTATTTT. Its translation: CSASGGADTQYF.

The V and J genes are TRBV18 and TRBJ2-7; D perhaps matches TRBD1 (5 bases). The germline V and J ends were trimmed by 8 bases and 3 bases, with 8 bases remaining between them. The germline gives CDR1 KGHSH, CDR2 LQKENI. The length of the CDR3 is 11 residues. As DNA, the CDR3 is TGTGCCAGCGCAACAGGCTACGAGCAGTACTTC. This encodes CASATGYEQYF.

The V call is TRBV6-2 or TRBV6-3, the J call TRBJ2-1; TRBD2 matches 9 bases. The CDR3 length is 17 residues. Germline trimming cut 2 bases from V and 7 bases from J; bases unmatched to any gene: 12. The germline V gene encodes CDR1 MNHEY and CDR2 SVGEGT. The CDR3 spells CASSYPRGLAGSNEQFF. DNA of the CDR3: TGTGCCAGCAGTTACCCTCGTGGCCTAGCGGGGAGTAATGAGCAGTTCTTC.

The V call is TRBV18, the J call TRBJ2-1, with 8 bases fitting TRBD2. J was trimmed by 10 bases and V by 9 bases; bases with no gene match: 14. Germline V gene lookup returns CDR1 KGHSH and CDR2 LQKENI. CDR3 length equals 14 residues. CDR3 amino acids: CARSVASGWKEQFF. The DNA of the CDR3 is TGTGCCAGGTCAGTCGCTAGCGGGTGGAAAGAGCAGTTCTTC.

V gene TRBV29-1 combines with J gene TRBJ2-3; D possibly corresponds to TRBD2 (5 bases). Trimming removed 6 bases from V and 6 bases from J, with 13 bases in between. The CDR3 sequence is 12 residues long. The germline V gene encodes CDR1 SQVTM and CDR2 ANQGSEA. The CDR3 loop reads CSVDPGSDTQYF. The DNA of the CDR3 is TGCAGCGTAGACCCGGGGTCCGATACGCAGTATTTT.

This chain links TRBV19 with TRBJ1-5; 7 bases match TRBD1. The CDR3 covers 13 residues. Germline CDR1 and CDR2: LNHDA and SQIVND (reference sequence). V lost 7 bases and J lost 4; bases outside the gene matches: 4. The CDR3 spells CASIGTENQPQHF. The CDR3 DNA reads as TGTGCCAGTATCGGGACAGAAAATCAGCCCCAGCATTTT.

This clone was seen only once. CDR3 loop: CASSVGRWESSYNEQFF. CDR3 nucleotides: TGTGCCAGCAGCGTAGGTAGGTGGGAGAGCTCCTACAATGAGCAGTTCTTC. The chain carries TRBV9 and TRBJ2-1; TRBD2 might be the D (5 bases). The CDR3 length is 17 residues. Trimming took off 0 bases at V and 0 bases at J, with 13 bases between the two ends. CDR1 SGDLS and CDR2 YYNGEE come from the germline V gene.

The chain couples TRBV7-6 to TRBJ2-1; 7 bases line up with TRBD2. The CDR3 covers 16 residues. The trim removed 1 base at V and 4 bases at J, leaving 7 bases unmatched. CDR1 SGHVS and CDR2 FNYEAQ come from the germline V gene. The CDR3 bases are TGTGCCAGCAGCTTAGTGCTGCGGGAGTTATACAATGAGCAGTTCTTC. It is translated as CASSLVLRELYNEQFF.

CDR3 sequence: CASSHVKGREGSYEQYF. Written as DNA, the CDR3 is TGTGCCAGCAGCCACGTAAAGGGCAGGGAGGGCTCCTACGAGCAGTACTTC. The chain couples TRBV14 to TRBJ2-7; TRBD2 matches at 7 bases. Germline CDR1 is SGHDN and CDR2 is FVKESK. V trimming: 3 bases; J trimming: 0 bases; junction bases outside the gene matches: 11. The CDR3 is 17 residues long.